The clone carrying this TCR beta chain was found a few times. What it recognizes is unknown. Its ends do not fully match the called genes, so a read error is possible. The data were obtained in a study of T-cell reconstitution after alpha-beta-depleted transplantation in children. Whole-study findings and limits: Several hundred expanded graft clones reportedly were the source of alpha-beta T cells about two months after transplant. Surviving recipient T cells and thymic progenitors underlay high day-60 TCRbeta diversity in some patients.

Germline V CDR1 and CDR2: SNHLY, FYNNEI. The CDR3 loop spans 14 amino acids. Researchers prepared the TCRbeta library using unique molecular identifiers, the study reports. A single record per CDR3 protein comes from TCRdb applying MiXCR to the PCR reads. Altogether approximately 300,000 distinct CDR3 sequences are present, around a tenth being singletons, with the ten largest covering roughly a quarter. The J gene is TRBJ2-1, the V gene TRBV2, with D possibly matching TRBD1 (6 bases). The TCR was taken from a male patient under 10 years old who had a stem cell transplant for chronic granulomatous disease, so the T cells may come from the graft donor. The sequencing here drew on peripheral blood, taken 180 days after TCRalphabeta/CD19-depleted stem cell transplant. The CDR3 coding sequence is TGTGCCAGCAGTTCGAAGACAGGCTACCATGAGCAGTTCTTC. Protein: CASSSKTGYHEQFF.